Listed below are T cell receptor beta chains from one sample, sequenced in a study of blood T cell repertoires in COVID-19. Method: immunoSEQ multiplex PCR; TCRdb's copy keeps in-frame clones and lacks some. The data show about 160,000 clones, with 80% to 90% seen just once and under 6.5% held by the top ten. The sample taken for sequencing was peripheral blood. These receptors were taken from a woman aged 45-65 years with COVID-19, enrolled during active disease. Each CDR3 is given with its conserved first and last residue. A D gene is named only where the DNA matches it firmly. For some rows the clone size is stated as once, few or many, or as a class when expanded; others skip it.

abundance: .
j_gene: TRBJ1-1
v_gene: TRBV6-5
d_gene: TRBD1
CDR3nt: TGTGCCAGCAGAGGGACAGGGGTGCCTGAAGCTTTCTTT
CDR3aa: CASRGTGVPEAFF

abundance: once
j_gene: TRBJ2-3
v_gene: TRBV11-3
d_gene: .
CDR3nt: TGTGCCAGCAGCTTAGGGATTCAGGGGTACGGCACAGATACGCAGTATTTT
CDR3aa: CASSLGIQGYGTDTQYF

abundance: .
j_gene: TRBJ2-1
v_gene: TRBV13
d_gene: TRBD2
CDR3nt: TGTGCCAGCAGCGTAAGTACTAGCGGGGAGCAGTTCTTC
CDR3aa: CASSVSTSGEQFF

abundance: once
j_gene: TRBJ1-2
v_gene: TRBV3-1/TRBV3-2
d_gene: .
CDR3nt: TGTGCCAGCAGCCCGACAGCTAACTATGGCTACACCTTC
CDR3aa: CASSPTANYGYTF

abundance: .
j_gene: TRBJ1-5
v_gene: TRBV28
d_gene: TRBD1
CDR3nt: TGTGCCAGCAGTTCCGGGACAGGCAATCAGCCCCAGCATTTT
CDR3aa: CASSSGTGNQPQHF

abundance: .
j_gene: TRBJ2-6
v_gene: TRBV19
d_gene: TRBD2
CDR3nt: TGTGCCAGTAGTTACCTTGGGGAGGGGACTGGGGCCAACGTCCTGACTTTC
CDR3aa: CASSYLGEGTGANVLTF

abundance: .
j_gene: TRBJ1-1
v_gene: TRBV28
d_gene: .
CDR3nt: TGTGCCAGCAGTTTGTTTGGGGGCGGAAGGAACACTGAAGCTTTCTTT
CDR3aa: CASSLFGGGRNTEAFF

abundance: once
j_gene: TRBJ2-7
v_gene: TRBV6-5
d_gene: .
CDR3nt: TGTGCCACCAAGGGAGGGGGGACCTACGAGCAGTACTTC
CDR3aa: CATKGGGTYEQYF

abundance: .
j_gene: TRBJ2-7
v_gene: TRBV18
d_gene: .
CDR3nt: TGTGCCAGCTCCTCCGGAGCGGTTCCCGAGCAGTACTTC
CDR3aa: CASSSGAVPEQYF

abundance: .
j_gene: TRBJ1-4
v_gene: TRBV19
d_gene: .
CDR3nt: TGTGCCAGTAGTTACTTCGCAACTAATGAAAAACTGTTTTTT
CDR3aa: CASSYFATNEKLFF

abundance: .
j_gene: TRBJ2-1
v_gene: TRBV5-1
d_gene: TRBD1
CDR3nt: TGCGCCAGCAGCATACCGGGACAGGTTTTCAATGAGCAGTTCTTC
CDR3aa: CASSIPGQVFNEQFF

abundance: .
j_gene: TRBJ2-7
v_gene: TRBV5-1
d_gene: TRBD1
CDR3nt: TGCGCCAGCAGCTTGTCGCCGGGACAGGGCTCCTACGAGCAGTACTTC
CDR3aa: CASSLSPGQGSYEQYF

abundance: .
j_gene: TRBJ2-1
v_gene: TRBV9
d_gene: TRBD1
CDR3nt: TGTGCCAGCAGCAGGACAGGGGGAACCTACAATGAGCAGTTCTTC
CDR3aa: CASSRTGGTYNEQFF

abundance: .
j_gene: TRBJ1-5
v_gene: TRBV5-1
d_gene: TRBD1
CDR3nt: TGCGCCAGCAGCTGGGGACAGGGAGATCAGCCCCAGCATTTT
CDR3aa: CASSWGQGDQPQHF

abundance: .
j_gene: TRBJ2-4
v_gene: TRBV14
d_gene: TRBD1
CDR3nt: TGTGCCAGCAGTCTTAAGACAGGGAGAGTGAACATTCAGTACTTC
CDR3aa: CASSLKTGRVNIQYF

abundance: .
j_gene: TRBJ1-1
v_gene: TRBV7-2
d_gene: .
CDR3nt: TGTGCCAGCAGCTTAGCTATCTCCCTTAGCGAAGCTTTCTTT
CDR3aa: CASSLAISLSEAFF

abundance: .
j_gene: TRBJ1-3
v_gene: TRBV4-3
d_gene: .
CDR3nt: TGCGCCAGCAGCCAAGGCGAAGGGAGGTTCTCTGGAAACACCATATATTTT
CDR3aa: CASSQGEGRFSGNTIYF

abundance: .
j_gene: TRBJ2-7
v_gene: TRBV28
d_gene: TRBD1
CDR3nt: TGTGCCAGCAGCCCCCCTCCGGGACAGGGCTCCTACGAGCAGTACTTC
CDR3aa: CASSPPPGQGSYEQYF

abundance: .
j_gene: TRBJ1-2
v_gene: TRBV28
d_gene: TRBD1
CDR3nt: TGTGCCAGCAGTTCGGGACAGGGGGCGTTAGTATATGGCTACACCTTC
CDR3aa: CASSSGQGALVYGYTF

abundance: .
j_gene: TRBJ2-3
v_gene: TRBV4-2
d_gene: .
CDR3nt: TGTGCCAGCAGCCTTACAGCCACAGATACGCAGTATTTT
CDR3aa: CASSLTATDTQYF

abundance: .
j_gene: TRBJ2-5
v_gene: TRBV5-6
d_gene: .
CDR3nt: TGTGCCAGCAGCTTGTTGGACTCACGAGAGGAGACCCAGTACTTC
CDR3aa: CASSLLDSREETQYF

abundance: .
j_gene: TRBJ1-3
v_gene: TRBV19
d_gene: TRBD1
CDR3nt: TGTGCCAGTAGTGTACAGGGGGCCTCTGGAAACACCATATATTTT
CDR3aa: CASSVQGASGNTIYF